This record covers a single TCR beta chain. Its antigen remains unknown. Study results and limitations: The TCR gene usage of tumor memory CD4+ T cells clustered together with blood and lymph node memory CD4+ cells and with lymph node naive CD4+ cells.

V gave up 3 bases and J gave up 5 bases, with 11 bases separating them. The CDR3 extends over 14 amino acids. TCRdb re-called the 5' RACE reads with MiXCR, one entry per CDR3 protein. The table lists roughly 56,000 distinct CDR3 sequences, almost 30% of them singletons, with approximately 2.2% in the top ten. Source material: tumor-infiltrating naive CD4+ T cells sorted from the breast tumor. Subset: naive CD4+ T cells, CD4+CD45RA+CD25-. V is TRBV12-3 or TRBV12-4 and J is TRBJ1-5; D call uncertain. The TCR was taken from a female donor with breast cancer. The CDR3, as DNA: TGTGCCAGCAGTTTGGAAACAGAGTATCAGCCCCAGCATTTT. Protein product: CASSLETEYQPQHF.